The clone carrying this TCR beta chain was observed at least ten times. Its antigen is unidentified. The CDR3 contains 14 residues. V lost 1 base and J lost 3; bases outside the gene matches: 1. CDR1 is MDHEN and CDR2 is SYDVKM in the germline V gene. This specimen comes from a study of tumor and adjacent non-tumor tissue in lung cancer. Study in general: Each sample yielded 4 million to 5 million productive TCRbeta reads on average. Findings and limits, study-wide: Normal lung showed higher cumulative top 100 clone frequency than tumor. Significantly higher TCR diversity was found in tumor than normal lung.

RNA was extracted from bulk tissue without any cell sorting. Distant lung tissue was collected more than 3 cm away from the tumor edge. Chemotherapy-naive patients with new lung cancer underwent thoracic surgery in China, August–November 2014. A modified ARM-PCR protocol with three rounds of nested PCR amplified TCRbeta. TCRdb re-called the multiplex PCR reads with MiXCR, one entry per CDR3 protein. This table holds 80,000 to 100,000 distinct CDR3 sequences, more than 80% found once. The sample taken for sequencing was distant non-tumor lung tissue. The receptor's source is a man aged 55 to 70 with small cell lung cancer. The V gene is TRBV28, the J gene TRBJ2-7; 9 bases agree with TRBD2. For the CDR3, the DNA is TGTGCCAGCAGTTTATTTAGCGGGAGCTACGAGCAGTACTTC. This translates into CASSLFSGSYEQYF. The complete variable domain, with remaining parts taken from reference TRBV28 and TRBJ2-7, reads DVKVTQSSRYLVKRTGEKVFLECVQDMDHENMFWYRQDPGLGLRLIYFSYDVKMKEKGDIPEGYSVSREKKERFSLILESASTNQTSMYLCASSLFSGSYEQYFGPGTRLTVT.